This TCR beta chain was identified in a study of T cells after yellow fever vaccination. Background on the study: Low-cell-number fractions underwent preparation using SMART-Seq v4 Ultra Low Input. Study results and limitations: Though it reached lower strength, the secondary response hit its peak faster, day 5 versus 15.

UMIs and a universal primer site were added when TCR cDNA was made by 5'RACE template switching. Each CDR3 protein gets one entry after TCRdb re-called the 5' RACE reads with MiXCR. The sample includes 200,000 to 250,000 distinct CDR3 sequences, about 7% of them seen just once. CDR1 and CDR2 (germline): GTSNPN, SVGIG (reference sequence). The germline V and J ends were trimmed by 2 bases and 11 bases, with 16 bases remaining between them. The CDR3 contains 13 residues. Concerning this clonotype itself: The antigen is undetermined.

The V gene is TRBV30, the J gene TRBJ1-5; D unclear. This receptor was obtained from a man aged 30 to 45 who received the YFV17D yellow fever vaccine. The input for sequencing was CD4+ T cells sorted from PBMCs, taken 15 days after the yellow fever booster vaccination. The CDR3 sequence: CAWSNQSPSAQHF. The DNA for the CDR3 is TGTGCCTGGAGTAATCAATCACCCTCCGCCCAGCATTTT.